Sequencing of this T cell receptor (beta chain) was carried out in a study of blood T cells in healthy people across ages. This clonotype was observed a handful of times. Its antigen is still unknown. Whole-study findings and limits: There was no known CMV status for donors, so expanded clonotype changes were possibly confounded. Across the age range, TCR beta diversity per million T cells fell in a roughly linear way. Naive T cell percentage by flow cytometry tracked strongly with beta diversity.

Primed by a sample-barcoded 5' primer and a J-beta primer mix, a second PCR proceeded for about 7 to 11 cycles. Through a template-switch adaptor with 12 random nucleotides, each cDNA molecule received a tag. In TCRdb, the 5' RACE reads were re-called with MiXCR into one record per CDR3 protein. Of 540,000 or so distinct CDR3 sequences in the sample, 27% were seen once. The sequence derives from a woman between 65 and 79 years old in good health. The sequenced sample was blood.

The CDR3 DNA reads TGTGCCACCAGTGATTCTAGGGGGACAGGGGGCAACTATCGTGAGCAGTTCTTC. Its translation is CATSDSRGTGGNYREQFF. The V call is TRBV24-1, the J call TRBJ2-1; 12 bases agree with TRBD1. V was clipped by 2 bases and J by 9 bases; unmatched bases: 13. Germline values: CDR1 KGHDR, CDR2 SFDVKD. CDR3 size: 18 residues.